The 7 T cell receptor beta chains given below trace back to one sample, sequenced in a study of blood T cell dynamics during melanoma immunotherapy. Time point of the sample: week 3, after first cycle of checkpoint inhibitor. TCRdb's copy holds only in-frame clones and misses some; the assay was immunoSEQ multiplex PCR. Of approximately 29,000 clones in the sample, approximately 88% are singletons; the top ten hold approximately 10%. The source was blood, collected from a patient treated with checkpoint blockade. The receptors were gathered from a human donor with melanoma.

This clone was found once. V and J are TRBV4-2 and TRBJ1-5; D gene ambiguous. V gave up 4 bases and J gave up 4 bases, with 23 bases separating them. CDR1 and CDR2 (germline): LGHNA, YNFKEQ. This CDR3 region has 18 residues. The CDR3 here is CASSPPLNTKGGNQPQHF. The DNA for the CDR3 is TGTGCCAGCAGCCCCCCCCTCAACACCAAGGGAGGAAATCAGCCCCAGCATTTT.

This clone showed up just a few times. The chain has TRBV5-1 and TRBJ1-5; D gene uncertain. V lost 5 bases to trimming and J lost 4 bases, with 10 bases between them. Per the germline V gene, CDR1 is SGHRS and CDR2 is YFSETQ. The CDR3 runs to 13 residues. The CDR3 nucleotides are TGCGCCAGCAGTCCCGACGGTAATCAGCCCCAGCATTTT. This translates into CASSPDGNQPQHF.

The rearrangement uses TRBV29-1 and TRBJ2-1, with TRBD1 matching over 8 bases. In germline, CDR1 is SQVTM, CDR2 ANQGSEA. CDR3 size: 13 residues. The V gene end was trimmed by 4 bases and the J gene end by 2 bases; junction bases not matched to a gene: 1. CDR3 nucleotides: TGCAGCGTTGTGGACAGGGCCTACAATGAGCAGTTCTTC. This gives the protein CSVVDRAYNEQFF.

V usage is TRBV6-1 and J usage is TRBJ2-1, with TRBD2 matching 12 bases. This CDR3 has 17 residues. J lost 9 bases, V lost 2 bases, and 11 bases had no gene match. Germline loops: CDR1 MNHNS, CDR2 SASEGT. CDR3 loop: CASSERLAGGTRGEQFF. CDR3 coding DNA: TGTGCCAGCAGTGAAAGGCTAGCGGGGGGGACAAGGGGTGAGCAGTTCTTC.

This chain links TRBV19 with TRBJ2-5, with 8 bases that match TRBD1. Germline V CDR1 and CDR2: LNHDA, SQIVND (reference sequence). The V gene end was trimmed by 1 base and the J gene end by 0 bases; junction bases not matched to a gene: 1. This CDR3 has 15 amino acids. The DNA for the CDR3 is TGTGCCAGTAGTATAGGGACAGGGTACCAAGAGACCCAGTACTTC. Translation gives CASSIGTGYQETQYF.

This sequence joins TRBV10-3 and TRBJ2-7; D is unclear. The CDR3 loop spans 12 amino acids. Germline assignment: CDR1 ENHRY and CDR2 SYGVKD. Trimming stripped 3 bases from V and 6 bases from J, with 9 bases between. CDR3 in amino acids: CAISDRTSEQYF. In DNA, the CDR3 is TGTGCCATCAGTGATCGAACCAGCGAGCAGTACTTC.

This sequence joins TRBV11-2 and TRBJ2-3; TRBD1 agrees at 9 bases. The trim removed 5 bases at V and 2 bases at J, leaving 5 bases unmatched. The CDR3 consists of 15 residues. Germline loops: CDR1 SGHAT, CDR2 FQNNGV. The CDR3 DNA is TGTGCCAGCAGCGGAGGGACAGGGTTCACAGATACGCAGTATTTT. It yields the protein CASSGGTGFTDTQYF.